The source of this T cell receptor beta chain is a study of long-term antiretroviral therapy in people with HIV. The study, taken as a whole, reports: Older ART regimens may have been in use when blood was drawn between the mid-2000s and the late 2010s. Repertoires in HIV (unlike those of controls) had narrower CDR3 length ranges.

In regard to this clone: Its antigen is not identified.

Trimming took off 1 base at V and 2 bases at J, with 12 bases between the two ends. The CDR3 length is 15 residues. In germline, CDR1 is LGHNA, CDR2 YNFKEQ. Donors needed at least one pre-ART PBMC sample plus at least two post-ART samples. Survey-level resolution applied to immunoSEQ assay v3.0. TCRdb's copy holds only in-frame clones and misses some; the assay was immunoSEQ multiplex PCR. This sample has roughly 19,000 clones, with 75% to 90% found just once. The rearrangement uses TRBV4-2 and TRBJ2-7; unclear D gene. The clonotype comes from a middle-aged woman with HIV. Sequenced here: unsorted PBMCs, sampled 1.2 years after starting antiretroviral therapy. The DNA of the CDR3 is TGTGCCAGCAGCCAAGTAGAGTTGGTGACCTACGAGCAGTACTTC. The encoded protein is CASSQVELVTYEQYF.